This T cell receptor (beta chain) was obtained from a study of OX40 agonist ivuxolimab in advanced cancers. The overall study: Three patients had partial responses: one hepatocellular carcinoma, two cutaneous melanoma.

Data came from immunoSEQ multiplex PCR; TCRdb stores just in-frame clones and leaves some out. The sample comprises about 18,000 clones, roughly 91% of which are singletons, and around 71% rests with the top ten. Germline V gene sequence: CDR1 SGHRS, CDR2 YFSETQ. The CDR3 length is 15 residues. The V end was cut by 3 bases, the J end by 0 bases, with 12 bases between. This receptor was identified in an adult with an advanced solid tumor such as melanoma, head and neck, liver or kidney cancer. V gene TRBV5-1 combines with J gene TRBJ2-5; unclear D gene. The specimen was CD4+ or CD8+ T cells sorted from blood, collected in a trial of the OX40 agonist ivuxolimab. The CDR3 here is CASSSMTNYQETQYF. The DNA of the CDR3 is TGCGCCAGCAGCTCGATGACAAACTACCAAGAGACCCAGTACTTC.